The entry below describes one T cell receptor (beta chain). Its target is unknown. The data were taken from a study of cytomegalovirus exposure and HLA in healthy donors. In the study overall: Unique TCRs numbering approximately 81 million, obtained from HLA-typed donors, made up an early data release.

From germline, CDR1 is SGHKS and CDR2 YYEKEE (reference sequence). CDR3 length: 18 residues. The V and J ends lost 4 bases and 1 base, in that order; junction bases with no gene match: 12. The PCR contained 60 Vbeta and 13 Jbeta primers. Only in-frame clones appear in the TCRdb table, and some are missing; sequencing was by immunoSEQ multiplex PCR. The sample lists 150,000 to 180,000 clones, around 82% occurring once. Findings and caveats of the study: CMV serostatus alone was available as immune exposure information. Later analysis identified several of the most significant clusters that appeared linked to common viral pathogens.

The chain uses TRBV5-5 and TRBJ1-3; TRBD1 matches 9 bases. The receptor was isolated from a woman aged 45-59 years in good health and CMV-seropositive. Sequenced: PBMCs. The CDR3 DNA is TGTGCCAGCAGCCCGGGCCCGACAGGGGGATCATCTGGAAACACCATATATTTT. As protein: CASSPGPTGGSSGNTIYF.